This T cell receptor beta chain was recovered during a study of blood T cell repertoires in COVID-19. Turning to the study itself: Specimens from acute and convalescent COVID-19 originated in the United States, Italy and Spain.

Germline CDR1 and CDR2: SGDLS and YYNGEE. The CDR3 contains 21 residues. V lost 2 bases to trimming and J lost 1 base, with 28 bases between them. Original methodology: The assay estimated nucleated cells by amplifying reference gene primers. Repertoires were generated with immunoSEQ multiplex PCR, while TCRdb's copy carries only in-frame clones and drops some. The V and J calls and clone size were taken over from that table, and D and trimming were inferred from the DNA. The sample shows about 85,000 clones, around 87% of them seen only once. Material for sequencing was peripheral blood. The chain recombines TRBV9 with TRBJ2-1, with D possibly matching TRBD2 (6 bases). The clonotype originates from a woman older than 75 with active or convalescent COVID-19. The CDR3 DNA is TGTGCCAGCAGCGTTTCCGAAGGAGTAGCGGCCCTTAAAGGATCCTACAATGAGCAGTTCTTC. It encodes CASSVSEGVAALKGSYNEQFF.